The next 28 T cell receptor beta chains were all read from a single sample in a study of technical replicates of blood from several donors. The method was immunoSEQ multiplex PCR; TCRdb's version includes in-frame clones alone and lacks a portion of them. The sample lists 80,000 to 95,000 clones; about 94% were seen once. Sequenced input: T cells isolated from PBMCs. The receptor source for this set is a human donor in good health.

CDR3 DNA: TGTGCCAGCAGTGAAGCGACTAGCGGGGGGTCCTACACCGGGGAGCTGTTTTTT. It codes for CASSEATSGGSYTGELFF. The chain recombines TRBV6-1 with TRBJ2-2, with 13 positions matching TRBD2. The germline V gene has CDR1 MNHNS and CDR2 SASEGT. This CDR3 is 18 amino acids long. V was clipped by 0 bases and J by 3 bases; unmatched bases: 4.

The rearrangement joins TRBV28 to TRBJ2-3, with no clear D. V lost 6 bases to trimming and J lost 2 bases, with 18 bases between them. The CDR3 loop spans 16 amino acids. CDR1 MDHEN and CDR2 SYDVKM come from the germline V gene. CDR3 amino acids: CASSRILGRDTDTQYF. CDR3 DNA: TGTGCCAGCAGCCGTATTCTCGGTCGTGACACAGATACGCAGTATTTT.

CDR3 nucleotide sequence: TGTGCCAGCACTTCGGGACAGCAGACCTACGAGCAGTACTTC. Its protein is CASTSGQQTYEQYF. J is TRBJ2-7 and V is TRBV28, with 7 bases that match TRBD1. Germline trimming cut 7 bases from V and 2 bases from J; bases unmatched to any gene: 8. Germline V gives CDR1 MDHEN, CDR2 SYDVKM. The CDR3 spans 14 residues.

This clone showed up just once. The chain uses TRBV6-1 and TRBJ1-1; TRBD1 matches at 9 bases. Germline loops: CDR1 MNHNS, CDR2 SASEGT. Unmatched junction bases numbered 7, after V lost 1 base and J lost 7 bases. The CDR3 has 15 residues. CDR3 DNA: TGTGCCAGCAGTGAAGAGAACAGGGGGCGAGGTGAAGCTTTCTTT. Translated: CASSEENRGRGEAFF.

The DNA for the CDR3 is TGCAGCGCTCACGGACAGGGGGCTAGGGATGAGCAGTTCTTC. Protein: CSAHGQGARDEQFF. V usage is TRBV29-1 and J usage is TRBJ2-1, with 11 bases fitting TRBD1. The CDR3 sequence is 14 residues long. Germline V gene lookup returns CDR1 SQVTM and CDR2 ANQGSEA. Losses at the gene ends were 7 bases for V and 8 bases for J; bases not matched to a gene: 10.

The chain's CDR3 is CASSRLASMYNEQFF. The CDR3 region has the DNA TGTGCCAGCAGTCGACTAGCCAGTATGTACAATGAGCAGTTCTTC. The V call is TRBV2, the J call TRBJ2-1; TRBD2 matches 7 bases. The germline V gene encodes CDR1 SNHLY and CDR2 FYNNEI. The CDR3 has 15 amino acids. J was trimmed by 4 bases and V by 5 bases; bases with no gene match: 8.

This chain joins TRBV5-1 and TRBJ1-1; D uncertain. The CDR3 has 15 amino acids. The V end was cut by 2 bases, the J end by 6 bases, with 17 bases between. CDR1 and CDR2 (germline): SGHRS, YFSETQ. The CDR3 reads CASSLFPGWRAEAFF. CDR3 DNA sequence: TGCGCCAGCAGCTTATTCCCGGGTTGGAGGGCTGAAGCTTTCTTT.

In its sample, this clone was seen once. CDR3 in DNA: TGTGCCAGTAGTACCCGACAGGCCCACTATGGCTACACCTTC. It specifies CASSTRQAHYGYTF. The chain links TRBV19 to TRBJ1-2, with D maybe TRBD1 (6 bases). Between the trimmed V and J ends, which lost 4 bases and 3 bases, there was a span of 12 bases. The CDR3 runs to 14 residues. Germline CDR1 LNHDA, CDR2 SQIVND (reference sequence).

The chain links TRBV19 to TRBJ1-5; 7 nucleotides agree with TRBD1. Germline CDR1 and CDR2: LNHDA and SQIVND (reference sequence). The CDR3 is made up of 13 amino acids. V was clipped by 7 bases and J by 5 bases; unmatched bases: 5. In DNA, the CDR3 is TGTGCCAGTAAAGGACAGGTCCATCAGCCCCAGCATTTT. Translated, it gives CASKGQVHQPQHF.

This CDR3 reads CASSKVVLPGETQYF. The CDR3 DNA is TGTGCCAGCAGCAAAGTGGTGCTCCCCGGTGAGACCCAGTACTTC. The V gene is TRBV21-1, the J gene TRBJ2-5; the D segment call TRBD2 is taken from the table without a DNA check. TRBV21-1 is listed as a pseudogene. CDR3 size: 15 residues.

This rearrangement joins TRBV27 to TRBJ1-4; TRBD1 agrees at 9 bases. This CDR3 has 16 residues. With V trimmed by 0 bases and J by 5 bases, 4 bases remained unmatched. Germline-derived CDR1 and CDR2 are MNHEY and SMNVEV (reference sequence). The CDR3 region is CASSLSTGGYNEKLFF. Written as DNA, the CDR3 is TGTGCCAGCAGTTTATCTACAGGGGGCTACAATGAAAAACTGTTTTTT.

This chain uses TRBV10-1 with TRBJ1-1; D gene unclear. The CDR3 has 15 residues. V was clipped by 0 bases and J by 8 bases, with 16 bases between them. Germline lookup yields CDR1 WNHNN and CDR2 SYGVQD (reference sequence). The CDR3 nucleotides read TGCGCCAGCAGTGAGTCGACGGGAGTCCATCCCGAAGCTTTCTTT. Encoded protein: CASSESTGVHPEAFF.

V usage is TRBV9 and J usage is TRBJ1-2; D may be TRBD1 (5 bases). The CDR3 spans 14 residues. Trimming shortened V by 3 bases and J by 4 bases, and 13 bases separated the two germline ends. Germline V gene sequence: CDR1 SGDLS, CDR2 YYNGEE. The CDR3 DNA sequence: TGTGCCAGCAGCGGCCGGGACTTAGTCTATGGCTACACCTTC. It is translated as CASSGRDLVYGYTF.

The rearrangement links TRBV7-6 to TRBJ2-7, with D possibly being TRBD2 (5 bases). V was cut by 0 bases and J by 0 bases, with 12 bases left in between. Germline assignment: CDR1 SGHVS and CDR2 FNYEAQ. CDR3 length: 16 residues. The CDR3 DNA sequence: TGTGCCAGCAGCTTAGCGCCAAGCGGAGCCTCCTACGAGCAGTACTTC. This translates into CASSLAPSGASYEQYF.

The chain combines TRBV5-4 with TRBJ2-3; a possible D gene is TRBD2 (6 bases). V was clipped by 2 bases and J by 3 bases, with 13 bases between them. Germline V gives CDR1 SGHNT, CDR2 YYREEE (reference sequence). The CDR3 has 15 amino acids. The CDR3 loop reads CASSFGTSPTDTQYF. The CDR3 DNA is TGTGCCAGCAGCTTCGGGACTTCCCCGACAGATACGCAGTATTTT.

CDR3 loop: CASSGEEYEQYF. DNA of the CDR3: TGTGCCAGCAGCGGTGAGGAATACGAGCAGTACTTC. The chain links TRBV11-3 to TRBJ2-7; D unclear. Germline V CDR1 and CDR2: SGHNT, YENEEA. There are 12 residues in the CDR3. Trimming left V 5 bases short and J 4 bases short, with 9 bases between.

The chain links TRBV15 to TRBJ2-3; 9 positions agree with TRBD2. CDR1 is LNHNV and CDR2 is YYDKDF in the germline V gene (reference sequence). The junction had 10 bases not matched to a gene; V was cut back by 6 bases and J by 0 bases. The CDR3 covers 17 residues. The CDR3 reads CATSGPGLALSTDTQYF. The CDR3 DNA sequence: TGTGCCACCAGTGGGCCCGGACTAGCGCTAAGCACAGATACGCAGTATTTT.

The chain links TRBV5-1 to TRBJ2-7, with TRBD2 matching 9 bases. The CDR3 is 14 residues long. The V and J ends lost 4 bases and 1 base, in that order; junction bases with no gene match: 3. CDR1 and CDR2 from the germline V gene are SGHRS and YFSETQ. CDR3 bases: TGCGCCAGCAGCCTGACTAGCGGTTCCTACGAGCAGTACTTC. Its translation: CASSLTSGSYEQYF.

V gene TRBV29-1 combines with J gene TRBJ2-7; TRBD1 agrees at 7 bases. After removal of 6 bases from V and 5 bases from J, the junction contained 16 bases not matched to a gene. The CDR3 has 15 residues. From germline, CDR1 is SQVTM and CDR2 ANQGSEA. CDR3 loop: CSVSQGSKPGHEQYF. The DNA for the CDR3 is TGCAGCGTATCACAGGGGAGTAAGCCTGGTCACGAGCAGTACTTC.

The CDR3 region is CASSLGQIYEQYF. CDR3 coding DNA: TGTGCCAGCAGCTTGGGTCAGATCTACGAGCAGTACTTC. This chain links TRBV5-6 with TRBJ2-7; D call uncertain. The V end lost 0 bases, the J end lost 3 bases, and 7 bases lay between the germline ends. This CDR3 region has 13 residues. Germline assignment: CDR1 SGHDT and CDR2 YYEEEE.

This chain links TRBV28 with TRBJ2-1; 8 positions agree with TRBD1. The CDR3 is 15 amino acids. V shed 6 bases, J shed 2 bases, and the junction held 6 bases outside the gene matches. From germline, CDR1 is MDHEN and CDR2 SYDVKM. The CDR3 DNA sequence: TGTGCCAGCAGACGGACAGGGACCACCTACAATGAGCAGTTCTTC. Encoded protein: CASRRTGTTYNEQFF. Full variable domain (remainder filled in from reference TRBV28 and TRBJ2-1): DVKVTQSSRYLVKRTGEKVFLECVQDMDHENMFWYRQDPGLGLRLIYFSYDVKMKEKGDIPEGYSVSREKKERFSLILESASTNQTSMYLCASRRTGTTYNEQFFGPGTRLTVL.

In DNA form, the CDR3 reads TGTGCCAGCAGCCCTTTAACGGGACTAGGGGACAATGAGCAGTTCTTC. Translated, it gives CASSPLTGLGDNEQFF. V gene TRBV4-2 combines with J gene TRBJ2-1, with 8 bases fitting TRBD2. Trimming at V came to 4 bases and at J to 5 bases, leaving 10 bases not matched to a gene. The CDR3 is made up of 16 amino acids. Germline V CDR1 and CDR2: LGHNA, YNFKEQ.

This clone was seen only once. This sequence joins TRBV5-3 and TRBJ2-3; 9 bases are a match to TRBD1. TRBV5-3 is recorded as an ORF, its role being uncertain. V lost 5 bases and J lost 1; bases outside the gene matches: 8. The CDR3 length is 16 residues. The CDR3 protein is CARRSTDRGRTDTQYF. Here the CDR3 DNA reads TGTGCCAGAAGATCCACGGACAGGGGCCGCACAGATACGCAGTATTTT.

The V call is TRBV4-2, the J call TRBJ2-7; TRBD2 is a possible D gene (5 bases). V was clipped by 1 base and J by 3 bases, with 7 bases between them. Germline loops: CDR1 LGHNA, CDR2 YNFKEQ. This CDR3 is built from 13 residues. The CDR3, as DNA: TGTGCCAGCAGCCAAGGGGGAGTCTACGAGCAGTACTTC. Its translation is CASSQGGVYEQYF.

V and J are TRBV30 and TRBJ2-2; 10 nucleotides align to TRBD2. Germline V gives CDR1 GTSNPN, CDR2 SVGIG (reference sequence). V dropped 2 bases and J dropped 5; count of bases not matched to a gene: 14. This CDR3 region has 18 residues. CDR3 nucleotide sequence: TGTGCCTGGAGTAGGGGTAGCGGGGGGTCTCGCGTTACCGGGGAGCTGTTTTTT. Protein product: CAWSRGSGGSRVTGELFF.

This clone was picked up one time. The chain has TRBV19 and TRBJ1-1, with a weak D call TRBD1 (6 bases). CDR3 length: 14 residues. V was pared by 7 bases and J by 4 bases, with 16 bases between. The germline V gene encodes CDR1 LNHDA and CDR2 SQIVND (reference sequence). CDR3 DNA: TGTGCCAGTATGCAGACAGGTCAGGGCACTGAAGCTTTCTTT. Amino acid sequence: CASMQTGQGTEAFF. Using reference TRBV19 and TRBJ1-1 for the parts outside the CDR3, the full variable domain is DGGITQSPKYLFRKEGQNVTLSCEQNLNHDAMYWYRQDPGQGLRLIYYSQIVNDFQKGDIAEGYSVSREKKESFPLTVTSAQKNPTAFYLCASMQTGQGTEAFFGQGTRLTVV.

The rearrangement uses TRBV9 and TRBJ2-2; TRBD1 agrees at 9 bases. With 3 bases clipped from V and 4 bases from J, the junction kept 7 bases outside the gene matches. Germline values: CDR1 SGDLS, CDR2 YYNGEE. This CDR3 has 16 residues. DNA for the CDR3: TGTGCCAGCAGCGGGTCCGGGACAGGGCGCACCGGGGAGCTGTTTTTT. Its translation: CASSGSGTGRTGELFF. Looking up the rest from reference TRBV9 and TRBJ2-2 gives the full variable domain: DSGVTQTPKHLITATGQRVTLRCSPRSGDLSVYWYQQSLDQGLQFLIQYYNGEERAKGNILERFSAQQFPDLHSELNLSSLELGDSALYFCASSGSGTGRTGELFFGEGSRLTVL.

The V call is TRBV11-2, the J call TRBJ2-7, with D possibly being TRBD2 (5 bases). Between the trimmed V and J ends, which lost 0 bases and 4 bases, there was a span of 7 bases. Germline loops: CDR1 SGHAT, CDR2 FQNNGV. CDR3 length: 13 amino acids. Here the CDR3 DNA reads TGTGCCAGCAGCTTAGAAGGGAGTTACGAGCAGTACTTC. This sequence encodes CASSLEGSYEQYF. Full variable domain (rest looked up from reference TRBV11-2 and TRBJ2-7): EAGVAQSPRYKIIEKRQSVAFWCNPISGHATLYWYQQILGQGPKLLIQFQNNGVVDDSQLPKDRFSAERLKGVDSTLKIQPAKLEDSAVYLCASSLEGSYEQYFGPGTRLTVT.